Given below is one T cell receptor (beta chain) in context. Study processing details: Estimation of nucleated cell counts was performed using reference gene primer amplification. TCRdb's table, derived via immunoSEQ multiplex PCR, lists solely in-frame clones and lacks some. V and J calls and clone size are copied from that table; D and trimming were computed from the DNA. The data show fewer than 250,000 clones, 84% seen once. This entry belongs to a study of blood T cell repertoires in COVID-19. Turning to the study itself: The samples span acute and convalescent COVID-19 from the United States, Italy and Spain.

Germline values: CDR1 MNHNS, CDR2 SASEGT. J lost 6 bases, V lost 1 base, and 20 bases had no gene match. The CDR3 covers 21 residues. Participant ages covered about 18 to 89 years across 24 US areas. In Cohort 3, a recovered donor had either two negative PCRs, clearance, or symptom resolution. The sequence came from a man between 60 and 75 years old who had recovered from COVID-19. The chain carries TRBV6-1 and TRBJ2-3, with 12 bases matching TRBD2. Sequences were obtained from PBMCs or T cells enriched from blood (not recorded which). The CDR3 loop reads CASSEVPISKRLAGASDTQYF. The CDR3 region has the DNA TGTGCCAGCAGTGAAGTGCCAATCTCTAAAAGACTAGCGGGGGCCTCGGATACGCAGTATTTT.